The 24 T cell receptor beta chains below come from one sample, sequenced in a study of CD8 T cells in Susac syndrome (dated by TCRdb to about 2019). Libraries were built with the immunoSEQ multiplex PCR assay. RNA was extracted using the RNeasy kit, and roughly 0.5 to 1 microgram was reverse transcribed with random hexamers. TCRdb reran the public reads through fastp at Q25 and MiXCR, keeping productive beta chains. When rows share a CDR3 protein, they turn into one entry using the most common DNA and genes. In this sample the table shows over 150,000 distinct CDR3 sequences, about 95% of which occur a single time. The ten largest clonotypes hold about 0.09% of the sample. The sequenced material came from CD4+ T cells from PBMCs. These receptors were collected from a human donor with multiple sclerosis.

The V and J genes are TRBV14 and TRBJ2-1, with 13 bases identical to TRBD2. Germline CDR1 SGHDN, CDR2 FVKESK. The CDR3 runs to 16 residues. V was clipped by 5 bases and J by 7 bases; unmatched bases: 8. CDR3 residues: CASSKVMGLAGNEQFF. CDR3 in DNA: TGTGCCAGCAGCAAAGTGATGGGACTAGCGGGGAATGAGCAGTTCTTC.

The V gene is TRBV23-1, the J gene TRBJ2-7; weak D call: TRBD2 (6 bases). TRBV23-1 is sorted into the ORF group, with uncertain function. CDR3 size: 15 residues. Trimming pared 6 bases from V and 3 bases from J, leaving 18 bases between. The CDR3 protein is CASRLTAPGVYEQYF. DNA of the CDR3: TGCGCCAGCAGGCTCACAGCTCCGGGGGTCTACGAGCAGTACTTC.

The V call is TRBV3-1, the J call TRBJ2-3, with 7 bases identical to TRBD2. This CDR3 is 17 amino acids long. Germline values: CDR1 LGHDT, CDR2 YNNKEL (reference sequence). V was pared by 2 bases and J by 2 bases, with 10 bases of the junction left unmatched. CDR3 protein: CASSQRLSGDLTDTQYF. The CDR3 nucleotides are TGTGCCAGCAGCCAACGCTTGAGCGGGGACCTCACAGATACGCAGTATTTT.

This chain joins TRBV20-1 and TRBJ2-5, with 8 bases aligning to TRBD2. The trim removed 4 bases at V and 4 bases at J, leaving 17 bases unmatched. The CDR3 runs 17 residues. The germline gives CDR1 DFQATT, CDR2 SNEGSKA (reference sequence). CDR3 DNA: TGCAGTGCTATCCCCCTATACGGGAGGGCAAGTGGAGAGACCCAGTACTTC. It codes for CSAIPLYGRASGETQYF.

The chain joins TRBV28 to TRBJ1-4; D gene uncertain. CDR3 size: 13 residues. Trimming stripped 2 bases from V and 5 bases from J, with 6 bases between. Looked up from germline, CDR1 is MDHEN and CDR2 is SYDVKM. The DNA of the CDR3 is TGTGCCAGCAGTTTAGGGCGCAATGAAAAACTGTTTTTT. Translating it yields CASSLGRNEKLFF.

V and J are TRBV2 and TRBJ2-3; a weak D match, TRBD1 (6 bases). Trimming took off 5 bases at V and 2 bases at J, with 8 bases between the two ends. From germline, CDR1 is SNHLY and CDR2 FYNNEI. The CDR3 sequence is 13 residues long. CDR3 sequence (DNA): TGTGCCAGCAGTACAGGGTACACAGATACGCAGTATTTT. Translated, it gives CASSTGYTDTQYF.

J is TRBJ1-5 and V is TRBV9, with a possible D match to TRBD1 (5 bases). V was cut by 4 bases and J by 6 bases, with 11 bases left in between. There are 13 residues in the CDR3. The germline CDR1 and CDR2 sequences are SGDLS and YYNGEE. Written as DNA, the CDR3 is TGTGCCAGCAGCCCGGGGCCGAGTCAGCCCCAGCATTTT. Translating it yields CASSPGPSQPQHF.

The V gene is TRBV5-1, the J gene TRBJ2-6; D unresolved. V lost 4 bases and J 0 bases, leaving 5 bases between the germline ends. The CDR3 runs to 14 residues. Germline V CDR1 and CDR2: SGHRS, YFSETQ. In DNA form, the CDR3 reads TGCGCCAGCAGCCAAAGCTCTGGGGCCAACGTCCTGACTTTC. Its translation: CASSQSSGANVLTF.

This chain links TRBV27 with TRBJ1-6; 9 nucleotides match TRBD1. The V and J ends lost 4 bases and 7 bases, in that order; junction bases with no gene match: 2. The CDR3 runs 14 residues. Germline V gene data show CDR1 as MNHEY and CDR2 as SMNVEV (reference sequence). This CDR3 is CASSWDRVNSPLHF. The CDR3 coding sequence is TGTGCCAGCAGTTGGGACAGGGTCAATTCACCCCTCCACTTT.

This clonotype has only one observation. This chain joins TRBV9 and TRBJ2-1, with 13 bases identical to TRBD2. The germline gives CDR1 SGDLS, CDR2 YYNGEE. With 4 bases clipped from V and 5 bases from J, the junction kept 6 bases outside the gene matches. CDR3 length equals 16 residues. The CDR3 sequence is CASSQPGLAGDNEQFF. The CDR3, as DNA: TGTGCCAGCAGCCAACCCGGACTAGCGGGAGACAATGAGCAGTTCTTC.

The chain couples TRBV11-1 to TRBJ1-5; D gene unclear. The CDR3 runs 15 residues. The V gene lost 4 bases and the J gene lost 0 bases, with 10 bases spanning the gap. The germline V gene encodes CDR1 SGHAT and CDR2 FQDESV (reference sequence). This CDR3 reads CASSSGPHSNQPQHF. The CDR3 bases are TGTGCCAGCAGCTCCGGGCCACATAGCAATCAGCCCCAGCATTTT.

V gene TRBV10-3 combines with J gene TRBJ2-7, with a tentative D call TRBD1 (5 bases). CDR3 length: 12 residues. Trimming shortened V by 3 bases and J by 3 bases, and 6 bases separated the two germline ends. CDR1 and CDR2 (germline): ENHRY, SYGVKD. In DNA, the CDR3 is TGTGCCATCAGTGACAGGGACTACGAGCAGTACTTC. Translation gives CAISDRDYEQYF.

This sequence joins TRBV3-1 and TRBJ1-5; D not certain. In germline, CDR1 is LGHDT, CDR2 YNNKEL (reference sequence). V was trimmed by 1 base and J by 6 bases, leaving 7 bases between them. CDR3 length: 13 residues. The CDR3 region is CASSQGPSQPQHF. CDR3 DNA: TGTGCCAGCAGCCAAGGGCCCAGTCAGCCCCAGCATTTT.

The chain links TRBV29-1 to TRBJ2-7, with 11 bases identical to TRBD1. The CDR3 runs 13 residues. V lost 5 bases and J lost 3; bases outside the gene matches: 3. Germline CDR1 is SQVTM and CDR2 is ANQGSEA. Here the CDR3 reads CSVRGTGGYEQYF. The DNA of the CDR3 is TGCAGCGTTCGAGGGACAGGGGGCTACGAGCAGTACTTC.

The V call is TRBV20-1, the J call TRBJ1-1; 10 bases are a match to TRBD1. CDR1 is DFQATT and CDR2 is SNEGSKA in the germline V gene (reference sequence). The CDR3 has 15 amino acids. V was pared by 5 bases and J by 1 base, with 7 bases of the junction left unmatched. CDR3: CSALHRDRGNTEAFF. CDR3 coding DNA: TGCAGTGCTCTCCACAGGGACAGGGGGAACACTGAAGCTTTCTTT.

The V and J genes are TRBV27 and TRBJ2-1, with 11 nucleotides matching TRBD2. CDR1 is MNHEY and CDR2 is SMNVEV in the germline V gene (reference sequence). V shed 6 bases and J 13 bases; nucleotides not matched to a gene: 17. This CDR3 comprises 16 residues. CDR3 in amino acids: CASRAYSGRASFVQFF. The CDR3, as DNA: TGTGCCAGCAGAGCCTATAGCGGGAGGGCGTCCTTCGTCCAGTTCTTC.

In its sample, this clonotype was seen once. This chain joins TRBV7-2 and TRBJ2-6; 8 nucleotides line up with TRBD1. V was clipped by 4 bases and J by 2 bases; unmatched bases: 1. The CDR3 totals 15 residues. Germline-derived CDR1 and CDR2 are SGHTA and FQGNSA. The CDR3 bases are TGTGCCAGCAGCTCGGGACAGGCTGGGGCCAACGTCCTGACTTTC. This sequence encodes CASSSGQAGANVLTF.

CDR3 DNA: TGTGCCAGCAGCCCTATCCGGACGGGAGAGACCCAGTACTTC. Encoded protein: CASSPIRTGETQYF. The chain couples TRBV7-9 to TRBJ2-5; the D is unclear. The CDR3 contains 14 residues. V dropped 5 bases and J dropped 4 bases, with 14 bases sitting between them. Germline lookup yields CDR1 SEHNR and CDR2 FQNEAQ (reference sequence).

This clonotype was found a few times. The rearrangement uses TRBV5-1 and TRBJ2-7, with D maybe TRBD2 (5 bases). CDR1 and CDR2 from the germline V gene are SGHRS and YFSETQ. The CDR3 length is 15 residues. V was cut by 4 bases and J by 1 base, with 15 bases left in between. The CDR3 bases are TGCGCCAGCAGCAGCGGACGGTCTGTTTCCTACGAGCAGTACTTC. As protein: CASSSGRSVSYEQYF.

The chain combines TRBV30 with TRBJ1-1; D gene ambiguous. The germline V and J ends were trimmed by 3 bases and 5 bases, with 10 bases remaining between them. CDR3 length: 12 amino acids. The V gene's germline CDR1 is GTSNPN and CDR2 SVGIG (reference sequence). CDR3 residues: CAWSILWTEAFF. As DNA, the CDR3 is TGTGCCTGGAGCATTTTGTGGACTGAAGCTTTCTTT.

The CDR3 DNA follows: TGTGCCAGCAGCTTAGTGGGCAGTGGCGGAAACACCATATATTTT. Translation: CASSLVGSGGNTIYF. The chain recombines TRBV7-2 with TRBJ1-3; D is unresolved. Germline V CDR1 and CDR2: SGHTA, FQGNSA. The CDR3 has 15 residues. V lost 1 base to trimming and J lost 4 bases, with 11 bases between them. Filled out from reference TRBV7-2 and TRBJ1-3, the complete variable domain reads GAGVSQSPSNKVTEKGKDVELRCDPISGHTALYWYRQSLGQGLEFLIYFQGNSAPDKSGLPSDRFSAERTGGSVSTLTIQRTQQEDSAVYLCASSLVGSGGNTIYFGEGSWLTVV.

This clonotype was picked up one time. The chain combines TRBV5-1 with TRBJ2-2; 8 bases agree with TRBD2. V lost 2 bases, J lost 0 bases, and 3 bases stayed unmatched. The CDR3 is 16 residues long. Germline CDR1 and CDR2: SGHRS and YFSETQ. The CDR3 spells CASSFTSGPNTGELFF. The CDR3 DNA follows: TGCGCCAGCAGCTTTACTAGCGGCCCGAACACCGGGGAGCTGTTTTTT. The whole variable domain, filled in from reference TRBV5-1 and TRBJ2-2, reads KAGVTQTPRYLIKTRGQQVTLSCSPISGHRSVSWYQQTPGQGLQFLFEYFSETQRNKGNFPGRFSGRQFSNSRSEMNVSTLELGDSALYLCASSFTSGPNTGELFFGEGSRLTVL.

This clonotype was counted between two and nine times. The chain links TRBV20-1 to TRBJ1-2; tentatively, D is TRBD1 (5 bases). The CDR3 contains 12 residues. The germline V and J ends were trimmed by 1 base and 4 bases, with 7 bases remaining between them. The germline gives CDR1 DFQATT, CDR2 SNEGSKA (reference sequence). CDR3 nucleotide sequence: TGCAGTGCTAGAGTTCAGGGCTATGGCTACACCTTC. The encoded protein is CSARVQGYGYTF.

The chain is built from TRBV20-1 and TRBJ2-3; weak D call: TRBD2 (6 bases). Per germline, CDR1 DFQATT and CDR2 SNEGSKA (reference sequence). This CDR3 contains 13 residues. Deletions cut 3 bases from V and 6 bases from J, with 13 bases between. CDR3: CSASGSAWDTQYF. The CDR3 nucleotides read TGCAGTGCTAGCGGGAGCGCCTGGGATACGCAGTATTTT.